These 26 T cell receptor beta chains were all obtained from the same sample, sequenced in a study of cytomegalovirus exposure and HLA in healthy donors (dated by TCRdb to about 2017). The library relied on the immunoSEQ multiplex PCR assay. TCRdb re-hosts the immuneACCESS table, in-frame sequences only. Its copies lack some clones; in the studies checked, an unresolved V gene accounts for under half of them, and the cause for the rest is not known. Recorded for this sample are 55,000 to 75,000 clones; more than 85% of them occurred a single time. In total, the top ten clones hold approximately 5% of the sample. Specimen: PBMCs. The receptors originated from a man aged 18 to 29 in good health and CMV-seropositive.

The rearrangement links TRBV27 to TRBJ1-2, with 9 bases that match TRBD1. J lost 5 bases, V lost 3 bases, and 4 bases had no gene match. Per germline, CDR1 MNHEY and CDR2 SMNVEV (reference sequence). CDR3 length equals 14 residues. CDR3 bases: TGTGCCAGCAGTTTTTCCGGGACAGGGTATGGCTACACCTTC. This encodes CASSFSGTGYGYTF.

V is TRBV9 and J is TRBJ2-2, with 14 bases fitting TRBD2. In germline, CDR1 is SGDLS, CDR2 YYNGEE. CDR3 length: 15 amino acids. J lost 10 bases, V lost 4 bases, and 6 bases had no gene match. The CDR3 loop reads CASSSTSGRAAELFF. CDR3 in DNA: TGTGCCAGCAGCTCGACTAGCGGGAGGGCCGCGGAGCTGTTTTTT.

This chain connects TRBV19 to TRBJ2-2, with TRBD1 matching 7 bases. CDR3 length: 17 amino acids. CDR1 is LNHDA, CDR2 SQIVND, per germline (reference sequence). With 1 base clipped from V and 5 bases from J, the junction kept 10 bases outside the gene matches. CDR3 amino acids: CASSIGSGQPGTGELFF. The CDR3 DNA reads as TGTGCCAGTAGTATAGGGTCGGGACAGCCTGGGACCGGGGAGCTGTTTTTT.

This sequence joins TRBV27 and TRBJ1-4, with D hard to call. This CDR3 is built from 13 residues. Germline assignment: CDR1 MNHEY and CDR2 SMNVEV (reference sequence). V was shortened by 6 bases and J by 7 bases, with 12 bases between the two germline ends. CDR3 loop: CASSPGGAEKLFF. CDR3 coding DNA: TGTGCCAGCAGCCCGGGTGGAGCTGAAAAACTGTTTTTT.

J is TRBJ2-7 and V is TRBV5-4; D is perhaps TRBD2 (5 bases). The ends were cut back, 9 bases at V and 2 bases at J, with 18 bases in the middle. From germline, CDR1 is SGHNT and CDR2 YYREEE (reference sequence). The length of the CDR3 is 14 residues. The CDR3 loop is CATSAALAPYEQYF. Here the CDR3 DNA reads TGTGCCACTTCGGCCGCTCTAGCTCCCTACGAGCAGTACTTC.

The chain uses TRBV29-1 and TRBJ1-2, with no clear D. The CDR3 extends over 13 amino acids. The germline V gene encodes CDR1 SQVTM and CDR2 ANQGSEA. The V end lost 0 bases, the J end lost 12 bases, and 17 bases lay between the germline ends. The CDR3 DNA follows: TGCAGCGTTGAAGATCCTGGGCAGAACGTACACACCTTC. Translated, it gives CSVEDPGQNVHTF.

The chain joins TRBV28 to TRBJ2-5, with TRBD1 matching 9 bases. The length of the CDR3 is 14 residues. V lost 4 bases and J lost 5; bases outside the gene matches: 5. Germline values: CDR1 MDHEN, CDR2 SYDVKM. The CDR3 bases are TGTGCCAGCAGTTATCGGACAGGGGACGAGACCCAGTACTTC. Protein sequence: CASSYRTGDETQYF.

This chain connects TRBV9 to TRBJ2-1; D is perhaps TRBD2 (6 bases). The CDR3 covers 15 residues. V dropped 4 bases and J dropped 0 bases, with 11 bases sitting between them. Germline-derived CDR1 and CDR2 are SGDLS and YYNGEE. CDR3: CASSSDGSSYNEQFF. The CDR3, as DNA: TGTGCCAGCAGCTCGGACGGGAGCTCCTACAATGAGCAGTTCTTC.

This chain links TRBV6-1 with TRBJ1-3, with D perhaps matching TRBD1 (6 bases). Germline V CDR1 and CDR2: MNHNS, SASEGT. Trimming removed 6 bases at V and 4 bases at J, with 16 bases between. The CDR3 consists of 15 residues. The chain's CDR3 is CASREGGMTGNTIYF. The CDR3 DNA reads as TGTGCCAGCAGAGAGGGGGGGATGACGGGAAACACCATATATTTT.

The count of this clone is one. As DNA, the CDR3 is TGCGCCAGCAGCCCACCGGGACAGGGGAGCACCGGGGAGCTGTTTTTT. Its translation: CASSPPGQGSTGELFF. The rearrangement links TRBV5-1 to TRBJ2-2; 10 bases are a match to TRBD1. The germline V gene has CDR1 SGHRS and CDR2 YFSETQ. CDR3 length equals 16 residues. The V and J ends lost 4 bases and 4 bases, in that order; junction bases with no gene match: 7.

This clone came up once. The chain links TRBV25-1 to TRBJ1-1; D might be TRBD1 (5 bases). Germline-derived CDR1 and CDR2 are MGHDK and SYGVNS. The CDR3 runs 13 residues. With 3 bases removed from V and 4 bases from J, the gap between germline ends came to 9 bases. Here the CDR3 reads CASSEGTSTEAFF. DNA for the CDR3: TGTGCCAGCAGTGAGGGGACTAGCACTGAAGCTTTCTTT.

The V call is TRBV28, the J call TRBJ1-4; D is ambiguous. Per the germline V gene, CDR1 is MDHEN and CDR2 is SYDVKM. The CDR3 sequence is 13 residues long. Between the trimmed V and J ends, which lost 2 bases and 8 bases, there was a span of 9 bases. This chain's CDR3 is CASSLTLQEKLFF. DNA for the CDR3: TGTGCCAGCAGTTTAACTCTACAGGAAAAACTGTTTTTT.

This chain uses TRBV1 with TRBJ2-1; the table gives TRBD1 as D, unverified against the DNA. TRBV1 has pseudogene status. The CDR3 extends over 17 amino acids. The CDR3 loop reads CTSRHLNGQGARGEQFF. Here the CDR3 DNA reads TGCACCAGCAGACATCTTAACGGACAGGGGGCAAGGGGTGAGCAGTTCTTC.

V usage is TRBV6-5 and J usage is TRBJ2-1, with no clear D. V shed 0 bases and J shed 3 bases, with 6 bases lying between them. Germline V lookup: CDR1 MNHEY, CDR2 SVGAGI. CDR3 length equals 14 residues. Here the CDR3 reads CASSYSRFYNEQFF. The CDR3 nucleotides are TGTGCCAGCAGTTACTCGAGGTTCTACAATGAGCAGTTCTTC.

The J gene is TRBJ1-5, the V gene TRBV7-2; 9 bases are a match to TRBD1. The CDR3 runs 17 residues. J was trimmed by 3 bases and V by 1 base; bases with no gene match: 7. Germline V gene lookup returns CDR1 SGHTA and CDR2 FQGNSA. CDR3 residues: CASSLVGTGSTNQPQHF. CDR3 DNA: TGTGCCAGCAGCTTAGTGGGGACAGGGAGTACCAATCAGCCCCAGCATTTT.

The chain combines TRBV28 with TRBJ2-3, with TRBD2 matching over 9 bases. Germline V gene sequence: CDR1 MDHEN, CDR2 SYDVKM. The CDR3 extends over 15 amino acids. Trimming at V came to 5 bases and at J to 1 base, leaving 4 bases not matched to a gene. CDR3 sequence: CASSVASGGTDTQYF. Written as DNA, the CDR3 is TGTGCCAGCAGTGTTGCTAGCGGGGGCACAGATACGCAGTATTTT.

The rearrangement joins TRBV6-1 to TRBJ1-2, with 8 bases identical to TRBD1. The CDR3 consists of 15 residues. V shed 5 bases, J shed 5 bases, and the junction held 10 bases outside the gene matches. Germline V gene sequence: CDR1 MNHNS, CDR2 SASEGT. For the CDR3, the DNA is TGTGCCAGCAGTAGCACACAGGGGGGATCATATGGCTACACCTTC. It encodes CASSSTQGGSYGYTF.

This clone was counted a few times. The chain has TRBV9 and TRBJ2-2; 8 positions agree with TRBD1. The CDR3 sequence is 16 residues long. Unmatched junction bases numbered 5, after V lost 1 base and J lost 3 bases. Germline values: CDR1 SGDLS, CDR2 YYNGEE. The CDR3 nucleotides are TGTGCCAGCAGCGTAACGACAGGGGTCGACACCGGGGAGCTGTTTTTT. Translation: CASSVTTGVDTGELFF.

This clone was seen once. The chain is built from TRBV11-3 and TRBJ1-3; D may be TRBD1 (5 bases). V lost 5 bases, J lost 3 bases, and 17 bases lay in between. The germline V gene has CDR1 SGHNT and CDR2 YENEEA. The CDR3 has 16 residues. The CDR3 region has the DNA TGTGCCAGCAGCCCTGGGGCATCAGGTGATGGAAACACCATATATTTT. It encodes CASSPGASGDGNTIYF.

This chain connects TRBV6-1 to TRBJ2-1; D gene ambiguous. V was clipped by 2 bases and J by 6 bases, with 11 bases between them. CDR3 length: 14 residues. The germline V gene encodes CDR1 MNHNS and CDR2 SASEGT. CDR3 region: CASSESSLVNEQFF. The CDR3 DNA follows: TGTGCCAGCAGTGAAAGTAGTCTAGTCAATGAGCAGTTCTTC.

This clone was detected a few times. The chain recombines TRBV28 with TRBJ2-2; D possibly corresponds to TRBD1 (6 bases). The CDR3 contains 12 residues. V was clipped by 4 bases and J by 7 bases, with 7 bases between them. Germline V lookup: CDR1 MDHEN, CDR2 SYDVKM. This chain's CDR3 is CASSSGDGELFF. In DNA form, the CDR3 reads TGTGCCAGCAGTTCAGGGGACGGGGAGCTGTTTTTT.

The table lists this clone with a few counts. This chain connects TRBV7-8 to TRBJ2-1, with 11 bases matching TRBD2. This CDR3 is 15 amino acids long. Germline assignment: CDR1 SGHVS and CDR2 FQNEAQ. V gave up 7 bases and J gave up 6 bases; unmatched junction bases: 8. The CDR3: CASTQPSGGFNEQFF. In nucleotides, the CDR3 is TGTGCCAGCACGCAACCTAGCGGGGGGTTCAATGAGCAGTTCTTC.

Remarks on this clone: One junction end does not reproduce the germline sequence, and a read error may be involved. J is TRBJ2-7 and V is TRBV5-1; 11 nucleotides line up with TRBD2. This CDR3 has 16 amino acids. Germline V CDR1 and CDR2: SGHRS, YFSETQ. For the CDR3, the DNA is TGCGCCAGCGGCTTGGGCCTACTAGCGGGAGTCTACGAGCAGTACTTC. It encodes CASGLGLLAGVYEQYF.

The gene calls are TRBV28 and TRBJ2-1, with 13 bases aligning to TRBD2. There are 15 residues in the CDR3. Germline V lookup: CDR1 MDHEN, CDR2 SYDVKM. Germline trimming cut 2 bases from V and 8 bases from J; bases unmatched to any gene: 3. The DNA of the CDR3 is TGTGCCAGCAGTTTAACTAGCGGGAGGGCCGATGAGCAGTTCTTC. Its translation: CASSLTSGRADEQFF.

The chain joins TRBV5-1 to TRBJ2-7; the match to TRBD1 covers 9 bases. Germline-derived CDR1 and CDR2 are SGHRS and YFSETQ. The CDR3 is 14 amino acids. Unmatched junction bases numbered 6, after V lost 4 bases and J lost 4 bases. The CDR3 reads CASSPGQGQYEQYF. The CDR3 region has the DNA TGCGCCAGCAGCCCCGGACAGGGGCAATACGAGCAGTACTTC.

The V call is TRBV9, the J call TRBJ2-1, with TRBD2 matching over 9 bases. The CDR3 consists of 15 residues. In germline, CDR1 is SGDLS, CDR2 YYNGEE. Germline trimming cut 6 bases from V and 11 bases from J; bases unmatched to any gene: 15. This CDR3 is CASTQTGSGRAKQFF. The DNA for the CDR3 is TGTGCCAGCACCCAGACGGGTAGCGGGAGAGCTAAGCAGTTCTTC.